Included here is one T cell receptor (beta chain) sequence, with context. Its antigen is unidentified. The PCR contained 60 Vbeta and 13 Jbeta primers. Profiled with immunoSEQ multiplex PCR; TCRdb holds only in-frame clones, not every one. The sample comprises just under 95,000 clones, 84% of which are singletons, and around 5.6% rests with the top ten. The data belong to a study of cytomegalovirus exposure and HLA in healthy donors. Study conclusions and caveats: In a later analysis, HLA-associated TCR beta chains were more clonally expanded than equally common others.

Germline V CDR1 and CDR2: SGHNT, YENEEA. Trimming cost V 2 bases and J 6 bases, with 4 bases left between them. The CDR3 covers 12 residues. This chain connects TRBV11-3 to TRBJ2-2; D is unclear. Source material: PBMCs. The sequence came from a woman under 30 in good health and CMV-seropositive. CDR3 DNA sequence: TGTGCCAGCAGCTTAAGCGCCGGGGAGCTGTTTTTT. Amino acids: CASSLSAGELFF.